The 25 T cell receptor beta chains below were found in one sample sequenced in a study of neurological immune-mediated disorders. TCRdb reprocessed the 5' RACE reads with MiXCR, giving one entry per CDR3 protein. In the table there are over 45,000 distinct CDR3 sequences, 4% of which are singletons. Material for sequencing was CD4+ T cells from blood. These receptors were taken from a woman aged 40 to 50 with multiple sclerosis.

This clonotype was counted at least ten times. This sequence joins TRBV6-6 and TRBJ2-2; D gene uncertain. Trimming shortened V by 4 bases and J by 5 bases, and 17 bases separated the two germline ends. The CDR3 spans 16 residues. From germline, CDR1 is MNHNY and CDR2 SVGAGI (reference sequence). The CDR3 region is CASSSVTSPKTGELFF. The CDR3, as DNA: TGTGCCAGCAGTTCGGTTACCTCCCCTAAAACCGGGGAGCTGTTTTTT.

This clonotype was detected ten times or more. The V call is TRBV2, the J call TRBJ2-1, with D possibly being TRBD2 (6 bases). The germline CDR1 and CDR2 sequences are SNHLY and FYNNEI. CDR3 length equals 17 residues. The V end was cut by 3 bases, the J end by 0 bases, with 15 bases between. This CDR3 is CASSDWGLPSSYNEQFF. The CDR3 DNA reads TGTGCCAGCAGTGATTGGGGACTGCCGAGCTCCTACAATGAGCAGTTCTTC.

This clonotype appeared many times. V and J are TRBV5-1 and TRBJ1-1, with TRBD1 matching over 9 bases. This CDR3 is built from 18 residues. Trimming at V came to 5 bases and at J to 4 bases, leaving 18 bases not matched to a gene. Germline V CDR1 and CDR2: SGHRS, YFSETQ. The CDR3 coding sequence is TGCGCCAGCAGTTGGAGTAGGGGACAGGGTATCTGGGGCACTGAAGCTTTCTTT. Encoded protein: CASSWSRGQGIWGTEAFF.

This clonotype was recorded at least ten times. The chain couples TRBV5-1 to TRBJ1-5; 9 positions agree with TRBD1. The trim removed 0 bases at V and 4 bases at J, leaving 2 bases unmatched. The CDR3 has 15 amino acids. Germline loops: CDR1 SGHRS, CDR2 YFSETQ. In DNA form, the CDR3 reads TGCGCCAGCAGCTTGGAGGGACAGGGTAATCAGCCCCAGCATTTT. The encoded protein is CASSLEGQGNQPQHF.

This clonotype was counted ten times or more. The V and J genes are TRBV12-3 or TRBV12-4 and TRBJ2-2; D gene ambiguous. The CDR3 contains 12 residues. The ends were cut back, 7 bases at V and 2 bases at J, with 5 bases in the middle. CDR3 sequence reads: CASTINTGELFF. CDR3 sequence (DNA): TGTGCCAGCACCATCAACACCGGGGAGCTGTTTTTT.

This clonotype was seen at least ten times. The chain recombines TRBV5-1 with TRBJ2-2, with a weak D call TRBD2 (6 bases). Germline assignment: CDR1 SGHRS and CDR2 YFSETQ. V was pared by 4 bases and J by 1 base, with 14 bases between. The CDR3 length is 16 residues. The CDR3 coding sequence is TGCGCCAGCAGCCTCCGAGTAGCGGAGAACACCGGGGAGCTGTTTTTT. This translates into CASSLRVAENTGELFF.

Ten or more counts support this clonotype. The chain links TRBV20-1 to TRBJ1-3; no reliable D call. The germline V gene encodes CDR1 DFQATT and CDR2 SNEGSKA (reference sequence). V lost 0 bases and J lost 0, with 12 bases in between. The CDR3 runs 16 residues. CDR3 nucleotides: TGCAGTGCTAGAGAGAGTGGAGGCCGCTCTGGAAACACCATATATTTT. Translated: CSARESGGRSGNTIYF.

This clonotype was counted many times. The chain is built from TRBV5-1 and TRBJ2-7; D might be TRBD1 (5 bases). V lost 1 base to trimming and J lost 4 bases, with 24 bases between them. Germline V gene lookup returns CDR1 SGHRS and CDR2 YFSETQ. This CDR3 region has 18 residues. The CDR3 sequence: CASSLWKRDRTPPYEQYF. CDR3 DNA sequence: TGCGCCAGCAGCTTGTGGAAAAGAGACAGAACACCGCCATACGAGCAGTACTTC.

This clonotype was observed many times. One end of the junction does not line up with germline, which may come from a read error. The rearrangement uses TRBV11-2 and TRBJ2-4, with D maybe TRBD1 (6 bases). This CDR3 spans 15 amino acids. CDR1 is SGHAT, CDR2 FQNNGV, per germline. The CDR3 bases are TGTGCCAGCAGATTAGGTCGAGTGGGGGCTGGGATTCAGTACTTC. This translates into CASRLGRVGAGIQYF.

There are many counts of this clonotype. This chain connects TRBV7-2 to TRBJ1-2, with 10 bases matching TRBD1. From germline, CDR1 is SGHTA and CDR2 FQGNSA. The CDR3 contains 13 residues. V shed 3 bases and J 10 bases; nucleotides not matched to a gene: 5. CDR3 amino acids: CASSLGQGMPYTF. DNA of the CDR3: TGTGCCAGCAGCTTGGGACAGGGGATGCCCTACACCTTC.

This clonotype was picked up many times. V is TRBV9 and J is TRBJ2-3; TRBD2 is a possible D gene (5 bases). Germline values: CDR1 SGDLS, CDR2 YYNGEE. V was shortened by 4 bases and J by 2 bases, with 17 bases between the two germline ends. The length of the CDR3 is 16 residues. The CDR3 coding sequence is TGTGCCAGCAGCCCCCGAGGGTCGGGGAACACAGATACGCAGTATTTT. Translating it yields CASSPRGSGNTDTQYF. Using reference TRBV9 and TRBJ2-3 for the parts outside the CDR3, the full variable domain is DSGVTQTPKHLITATGQRVTLRCSPRSGDLSVYWYQQSLDQGLQFLIQYYNGEERAKGNILERFSAQQFPDLHSELNLSSLELGDSALYFCASSPRGSGNTDTQYFGPGTRLTVL.

This clonotype was counted at least ten times. V is TRBV12-3 or TRBV12-4 and J is TRBJ2-3, with TRBD2 identical over 10 bases. With V trimmed by 3 bases and J by 1 base, 10 bases remained unmatched. The CDR3 is 18 residues long. The CDR3 DNA sequence: TGTGCCAGCAGTTTCCCGTCGGCTAGCGGGGGCCGCACAGATACGCAGTATTTT. Protein sequence: CASSFPSASGGRTDTQYF.

The sample holds many counts of this clonotype. J is TRBJ2-1 and V is TRBV27; 13 bases align to TRBD2. After removal of 5 bases from V and 0 bases from J, the junction contained 4 bases not matched to a gene. This CDR3 spans 17 amino acids. CDR1 MNHEY and CDR2 SMNVEV come from the germline V gene (reference sequence). CDR3 sequence (DNA): TGTGCCAGCAGTCAGGGACTAGCGGGGAGCTCCTACAATGAGCAGTTCTTC. Its translation is CASSQGLAGSSYNEQFF.

This clonotype was observed many times. This chain connects TRBV6-1 to TRBJ1-4; possible D gene TRBD1, 6 bases. CDR3 length equals 15 residues. From germline, CDR1 is MNHNS and CDR2 SASEGT. Deletions cut 6 bases from V and 0 bases from J, with 11 bases between. In DNA, the CDR3 is TGTGCCAGCAGCGAACAGGGTTCAACTAATGAAAAACTGTTTTTT. This encodes CASSEQGSTNEKLFF.

This clonotype has at least ten counts. CDR3 nucleotides: TGCAGTGCTAGTAGGATTACGAGCGGGGGAGTAGCCAAAAACATTCAGTACTTC. The encoded protein is CSASRITSGGVAKNIQYF. The J gene is TRBJ2-4, the V gene TRBV20-1; 8 positions match TRBD2. Germline assignment: CDR1 DFQATT and CDR2 SNEGSKA (reference sequence). The J segment lost 0 bases and the V segment lost 3 bases, leaving 13 bases of the junction unmatched. The CDR3 extends over 18 amino acids.

This clonotype was counted many times. V gene TRBV7-9 combines with J gene TRBJ2-1; D unclear. The CDR3 has 16 amino acids. The V end lost 1 base, the J end lost 0 bases, and 10 bases lay between the germline ends. Germline-derived CDR1 and CDR2 are SEHNR and FQNEAQ (reference sequence). The CDR3 coding sequence is TGTGCCAGCAGCTTAGGTCCAGTCCCCTCCTACAATGAGCAGTTCTTC. Amino acids: CASSLGPVPSYNEQFF.

This clonotype was found many times. The rearrangement uses TRBV20-1 and TRBJ1-2; D is ambiguous. The CDR3 covers 12 residues. V shed 1 base and J shed 7 bases, with 10 bases lying between them. CDR1 and CDR2 from the germline V gene are DFQATT and SNEGSKA (reference sequence). CDR3 coding DNA: TGCAGTGCTAGAGTTTGGGGAGGTGGCTACACCTTC. As protein: CSARVWGGGYTF.

This clonotype occurred many times. The rearrangement links TRBV15 to TRBJ1-1; the D gene is possibly TRBD1 (5 bases). Trimming pared 1 base from V and 11 bases from J, leaving 14 bases between. Per germline, CDR1 LNHNV and CDR2 YYDKDF (reference sequence). The CDR3 is 13 residues long. The CDR3 region is CATSRAGGRDAFF. CDR3 DNA: TGTGCCACCAGCAGAGCGGGGGGAAGGGACGCTTTCTTT.

This clonotype has at least ten counts. The chain is built from TRBV29-1 and TRBJ1-6, with unresolved D. This CDR3 has 13 amino acids. Trimming cost V 4 bases and J 2 bases, with 6 bases left between them. Germline-derived CDR1 and CDR2 are SQVTM and ANQGSEA. The CDR3 here is CSVAVAYNSPLHF. Here the CDR3 DNA reads TGCAGCGTTGCGGTGGCCTATAATTCACCCCTCCACTTT.

This clonotype was detected many times. This sequence joins TRBV20-1 and TRBJ2-7; 11 bases are a match to TRBD1. With V trimmed by 4 bases and J by 6 bases, 8 bases remained unmatched. The CDR3 is made up of 14 amino acids. Germline lookup yields CDR1 DFQATT and CDR2 SNEGSKA (reference sequence). CDR3 loop: CSATLAGTGGEQYF. CDR3 coding DNA: TGCAGTGCTACCCTCGCCGGGACAGGGGGCGAGCAGTACTTC.

This clonotype was detected ten times or more. This sequence joins TRBV5-1 and TRBJ1-1; 7 bases line up with TRBD1. This CDR3 has 15 amino acids. J gave up 1 base and V 4 bases, and 7 bases lay outside the gene matches. Germline assignment: CDR1 SGHRS and CDR2 YFSETQ. The CDR3 reads CASSRGTAQNTEAFF. The DNA for the CDR3 is TGCGCCAGCAGCCGGGGGACAGCTCAGAACACTGAAGCTTTCTTT.

This clonotype was seen at least ten times. The chain employs TRBV5-1 and TRBJ2-2; no clear D. Trimming cost V 3 bases and J 2 bases, with 8 bases left between them. The length of the CDR3 is 14 residues. In germline, CDR1 is SGHRS, CDR2 YFSETQ. CDR3 sequence reads: CASSSMANTGELFF. DNA for the CDR3: TGCGCCAGCAGCTCGATGGCCAACACCGGGGAGCTGTTTTTT.

This clonotype has a count of ten or more. The V gene is TRBV6-5, the J gene TRBJ2-3; 8 nucleotides align to TRBD2. The junction had 9 bases not matched to a gene; V was cut back by 2 bases and J by 5 bases. The germline gives CDR1 MNHEY, CDR2 SVGAGI. This CDR3 contains 16 residues. The CDR3 DNA is TGTGCCAGCAGTTACAATACGGGGGGGATGGAAGATACGCAGTATTTT. Encoded protein: CASSYNTGGMEDTQYF.

In its sample, this clonotype was seen many times. The rearrangement uses TRBV5-1 and TRBJ2-3, with 8 bases fitting TRBD2. Germline-derived CDR1 and CDR2 are SGHRS and YFSETQ. After removal of 7 bases from V and 4 bases from J, the junction contained 14 bases not matched to a gene. This CDR3 spans 16 amino acids. The CDR3 bases are TGCGCCAGCCTAAGGGGCACTAGCGGTTCGGCAGATACGCAGTATTTT. This encodes CASLRGTSGSADTQYF.

This clonotype was counted at least ten times. The rearrangement links TRBV7-2 to TRBJ1-2; 9 positions agree with TRBD1. J was trimmed by 4 bases and V by 5 bases; bases with no gene match: 2. Germline-derived CDR1 and CDR2 are SGHTA and FQGNSA. CDR3 size: 13 residues. This CDR3 reads CASSAGQGYGYTF. As DNA, the CDR3 is TGTGCCAGCAGCGCGGGACAGGGCTATGGCTACACCTTC.